A selection of T cell receptor beta chains follows, all from one sample in a study of T-cell reconstitution after alpha-beta-depleted transplantation in children. TCRdb re-analysed the PCR reads in MiXCR, keeping a single row per CDR3 protein. The repertoire holds hundreds of thousands of distinct CDR3 sequences, with roughly 7.7% as singletons. The input for sequencing was PBMCs, mostly from graft donor cells, taken 180 days after TCRalphabeta/CD19-depleted stem cell transplant. These receptor sequences come from a male patient between 5 and 17 years old who had a stem cell transplant for acute lymphoblastic leukemia, so the T cells may come from the graft donor. Both conserved end residues are part of each CDR3. The D gene is left open where the match is weak. Clone size is not always given. Where it is, it says once, few, many or a class for expanded clones.

>TRBJ1-5|-|many|TRBV5-1
CASSEGLNQPQHF
TGCGCCAGCAGCGAGGGACTCAATCAGCCCCAGCATTTT
>TRBJ2-7|TRBD2|many|TRBV7-6
CASSLARSSGREDEQYF
TGTGCCAGCAGCTTAGCTCGTTCTAGCGGGAGGGAGGACGAGCAGTACTTC
>TRBJ2-1|-|many|TRBV5-1
CASSLAWGLVYNEQFF
TGCGCCAGCAGCTTGGCCTGGGGGTTGGTCTACAATGAGCAGTTCTTC
>TRBJ2-3|TRBD2|-|TRBV7-8
CASSMRLAGGLVGTDTQYF
TGTGCCAGCAGCATGAGACTAGCGGGAGGGCTGGTTGGCACAGATACGCAGTATTTT
>TRBJ2-3|-|many|TRBV5-1
CASSLAFGGTDTQYF
TGCGCCAGCAGCTTGGCTTTCGGCGGCACAGATACGCAGTATTTT
>TRBJ2-5|-|many|TRBV27
CASSLSANQETQYF
TGTGCCAGCAGTTTATCGGCGAACCAAGAGACCCAGTACTTC
>TRBJ2-2|TRBD2|many|TRBV5-1
CASSLSGAPSGELFF
TGCGCCAGCAGCTTGAGCGGGGCCCCCTCCGGGGAGCTGTTTTTT
>TRBJ2-7|-|-|TRBV24-1
CATSDSAGKEQCF
TGTGCCACCAGTGATTCGGCAGGGAAAGAGCAGTGCTTC
>TRBJ2-2|TRBD1|many|TRBV10-3
CAISHIDRAGELFF
TGTGCCATCAGTCATATCGACAGGGCCGGGGAGCTGTTTTTT
>TRBJ2-7|TRBD1|many|TRBV4-3
CASTPWTGGYEQYF
TGCGCCAGCACCCCGTGGACAGGGGGCTACGAGCAGTACTTC
>TRBJ2-1|-|-|TRBV19
CASTHSIPYNEQFF
TGTGCCAGTACACACAGTATCCCATACAATGAGCAGTTCTTC
>TRBJ2-7|-|many|TRBV21-1
CASSKVRQPPYEQYF
TGTGCCAGCAGCAAAGTCCGACAGCCACCCTACGAGCAGTACTTC
>TRBJ1-2|-|many|TRBV5-1
CASSLGASYGYTF
TGCGCCAGCTCTCTGGGGGCCTCCTATGGCTACACCTTC
>TRBJ1-2|-|many|TRBV6-5
CASIDRFANYGYTF
TGTGCCAGCATCGACAGATTCGCTAACTATGGCTACACCTTC
>TRBJ1-2|-|-|TRBV27
CASSLQGHGYTF
TGTGCCAGCAGTCTACAGGGCCATGGCTACACCTTC
>TRBJ2-7|-|many|TRBV18
CASSPLIMEGSYEQYF
TGTGCCAGCTCACCACTAATCATGGAGGGGTCTTACGAGCAGTACTTC
>TRBJ2-3|-|many|TRBV18
CASSPPGRTTDTQYF
TGTGCCAGCTCACCTCCGGGACGCACCACAGATACGCAGTATTTT
>TRBJ2-1|-|many|TRBV2
CASSEPLGAVYNEQFF
TGTGCCAGCAGTGAACCACTAGGAGCAGTTTACAATGAGCAGTTCTTC
>TRBJ1-5|-|many|TRBV2
CASSDQGPSNQPQHF
TGTGCCAGCAGTGATCAGGGACCTAGCAATCAGCCCCAGCATTTT
>TRBJ2-7|-|many|TRBV7-6
CASSPRQGVYEQYF
TGTGCCAGCAGCCCCCGTCAGGGCGTGTACGAGCAGTACTTC
>TRBJ1-1|-|many|TRBV7-8
CASSNPRYKGQGTEAFF
TGTGCCAGCAGTAATCCGCGGTATAAGGGTCAGGGCACTGAAGCTTTCTTT
>TRBJ2-3|TRBD2|many|TRBV20-1
CSAARLAQFTDTQYF
TGCAGTGCCGCAAGACTAGCACAATTCACAGATACGCAGTATTTT
>TRBJ2-3|-|many|TRBV28
CASSLAGSWREDTQYF
TGTGCCAGCAGTTTAGCAGGGAGCTGGCGTGAAGATACGCAGTATTTT
>TRBJ2-7|-|many|TRBV4-1
CASSPFEQYF
TGCGCCAGCAGCCCCTTCGAGCAGTACTTC
>TRBJ1-2|-|many|TRBV3-1
CASSQGGSLNYGYTF
TGTGCCAGCAGCCAAGGAGGAAGTCTTAACTATGGCTACACCTTC
>TRBJ1-3|-|many|TRBV12-3/TRBV12-4
CASSLDRGQGHF
TGTGCCAGCAGTTTAGATAGGGGCCAAGGCCATTTT
>TRBJ2-1|TRBD2|many|TRBV20-1
CSARPGRGAYNEQFF
TGCAGTGCTAGACCGGGCCGGGGGGCCTACAATGAGCAGTTCTTC
>TRBJ2-2|TRBD1|many|TRBV18
CASSPPPRQGVDTGELFF
TGTGCCAGCTCACCTCCCCCTCGACAGGGGGTCGACACCGGGGAGCTGTTTTTT
>TRBJ2-7|TRBD1|many|TRBV20-1
CSALGQGRVYEQYF
TGCAGTGCTCTAGGACAGGGGAGAGTCTACGAGCAGTACTTC
>TRBJ2-7|-|many|TRBV9
CASSQGQGEQYF
TGTGCCAGCAGTCAGGGGCAGGGAGAGCAGTACTTC
>TRBJ2-3|TRBD2|many|TRBV9
CASSPRGGPDTQYF
TGTGCCAGCAGCCCCCGGGGGGGCCCAGATACGCAGTATTTT
>TRBJ2-1|TRBD1|-|TRBV2
CASSEPGQGAGEQFF
TGTGCCAGCAGTGAACCGGGACAGGGGGCTGGGGAGCAGTTCTTC
>TRBJ1-6|-|few|TRBV7-9
CASSLGGTANSPLHF
TGTGCCAGCAGCTTAGGAGGGACTGCAAATTCACCCCTCCACTTT
>TRBJ1-2|TRBD1|few|TRBV7-6
CASSLEPPRQGPFSYGYTF
TGTGCCAGCAGCTTAGAACCCCCACGACAGGGACCCTTTAGCTATGGCTACACCTTC
>TRBJ1-2|-|many|TRBV21-1
CASISPGLTGGSRYGYTF
TGTGCCAGCATTTCACCCGGTCTTACAGGGGGCTCCCGCTATGGCTACACCTTC
>TRBJ1-5|-|many|TRBV27
CASKFLPVEPQHF
TGTGCCAGCAAATTCCTCCCGGTGGAGCCCCAGCATTTT
>TRBJ1-2|TRBD1|many|TRBV20-1
CSARTDRGHYGYTF
TGCAGTGCTAGAACTGACAGGGGGCATTATGGCTACACCTTC
>TRBJ2-7|-|-|TRBV19
CASSIVATGTAEQYF
TGTGCCAGTAGTATAGTGGCTACCGGGACCGCGGAGCAGTACTTC
>TRBJ1-1|TRBD1|many|TRBV28
CASSFHRGVTEAFF
TGTGCCAGCAGTTTTCACAGGGGCGTCACTGAAGCTTTCTTT
>TRBJ1-2|TRBD1|many|TRBV11-2
CASSFPGQGGYTF
TGTGCCAGCAGCTTCCCGGGACAGGGGGGCTACACCTTC
>TRBJ2-3|-|many|TRBV25-1
CASSETLRADTQYF
TGTGCCAGCAGTGAGACCTTGAGGGCAGATACGCAGTATTTT
>TRBJ2-7|-|many|TRBV12-3/TRBV12-4
CASSFTGTSYEQYF
TGTGCCAGCAGTTTTACAGGAACTTCCTACGAGCAGTACTTC
>TRBJ2-1|-|many|TRBV5-1
CASSLIPTSNEQFF
TGCGCCAGCAGCCTGATCCCTACTAGCAACGAGCAGTTCTTC
>TRBJ2-7|TRBD1|many|TRBV28
CASSLFQGETYEQYF
TGTGCCAGCAGCCTTTTCCAGGGGGAGACCTACGAGCAGTACTTC
>TRBJ2-2|-|many|TRBV5-1
CASSLKGSGELFF
TGCGCCAGCAGCTTGAAGGGGTCCGGGGAGCTGTTTTTT
>TRBJ2-6|-|-|TRBV6-2/TRBV6-3
CASGANVLTF
TGTGCCAGCGGGGCCAACGTCCTGACTTTC
>TRBJ2-1|TRBD2|-|TRBV3-1
CASRVAGGPGNEQFF
TGTGCCAGCAGGGTAGCGGGAGGGCCTGGCAATGAGCAGTTCTTC
>TRBJ1-3|-|many|TRBV4-3
CASSPVTQPRNTIYF
TGCGCCAGCAGTCCAGTCACGCAGCCACGAAACACCATATATTTT
>TRBJ1-2|-|few|TRBV4-2
CASSQLDTYGYTF
TGTGCCAGCAGCCAACTAGACACCTATGGCTACACCTTC
>TRBJ2-4|-|many|TRBV5-5
CASSWGQGGEAKNIQYF
TGTGCCAGCAGCTGGGGTCAGGGCGGGGAGGCCAAAAACATTCAGTACTTC
>TRBJ2-1|TRBD2|few|TRBV10-2
CASSEREASYNEQFF
TGCGCCAGCAGTGAGCGGGAGGCCTCCTACAATGAGCAGTTCTTC
>TRBJ2-7|TRBD2|few|TRBV2
CASRLAGTDEQYF
TGTGCCAGCCGACTAGCGGGGACGGACGAGCAGTACTTC
>TRBJ2-2|TRBD2|many|TRBV5-4
CASSLGGLAFGELFF
TGTGCCAGCAGCTTGGGGGGACTAGCGTTCGGGGAGCTGTTTTTT